These 25 T cell receptor beta chains were sequenced from one sample in a study of technical replicates of blood from a handful of donors. TCRdb's copy holds only in-frame clones and misses some; the assay was immunoSEQ multiplex PCR. Here the sample spans about 67,000 clones, about 98% being singletons. Sequences were obtained from T cells isolated from PBMCs. Receptor source: a human donor in good health.

The chain joins TRBV9 to TRBJ1-2; the match to TRBD1 covers 7 bases. The germline V gene has CDR1 SGDLS and CDR2 YYNGEE. V lost 3 bases to trimming and J lost 7 bases; unmatched junction nucleotides: 3. CDR3 length equals 12 residues. The DNA of the CDR3 is TGTGCCAGCAGCGGGGCAGGGGGTGGCTACACCTTC. As protein: CASSGAGGGYTF. Based on the CDR3 plus reference TRBV9 and TRBJ1-2, the full variable domain is DSGVTQTPKHLITATGQRVTLRCSPRSGDLSVYWYQQSLDQGLQFLIQYYNGEERAKGNILERFSAQQFPDLHSELNLSSLELGDSALYFCASSGAGGGYTFGSGTRLTVV.

The chain has TRBV27 and TRBJ1-1; possible D gene TRBD1, 5 bases. This CDR3 spans 14 amino acids. The V end was cut by 6 bases, the J end by 6 bases, with 17 bases between. CDR1 is MNHEY and CDR2 is SMNVEV in the germline V gene (reference sequence). The CDR3 nucleotides read TGTGCCAGCAGGGACATCCATGCATCGGCTGAAGCTTTCTTT. Residues: CASRDIHASAEAFF.

The chain employs TRBV7-8 and TRBJ2-1; TRBD2 matches at 9 bases. The CDR3 has 21 residues. CDR1 SGHVS and CDR2 FQNEAQ come from the germline V gene. Trimming cost V 9 bases and J 0 bases; bases outside gene matches: 24. The CDR3 DNA sequence: TGTGCCAGTATTAGCTTATTCAGGTCTAGCGGGACGGGGAGCTCCTACAATGAGCAGTTCTTC. Translating gives CASISLFRSSGTGSSYNEQFF.

The rearrangement links TRBV18 to TRBJ2-3; unclear D gene. The CDR3 is 16 amino acids. The germline V gene encodes CDR1 KGHSH and CDR2 LQKENI. Between the trimmed V and J ends, which lost 6 bases and 2 bases, there was a span of 18 bases. The CDR3 DNA is TGTGCCAGCTCCACCGCCCCCCTACTACACACAGATACGCAGTATTTT. Residues: CASSTAPLLHTDTQYF.

The V call is TRBV5-4, the J call TRBJ2-7; 14 positions match TRBD2. The V gene end was trimmed by 4 bases and the J gene end by 9 bases; junction bases not matched to a gene: 3. There are 13 residues in the CDR3. In germline, CDR1 is SGHNT, CDR2 YYREEE (reference sequence). DNA of the CDR3: TGTGCCAGCAGCCCGGGGACTAGCGGGGGGCAGTACTTC. It codes for CASSPGTSGGQYF.

The chain is built from TRBV11-2 and TRBJ1-4; D remains ambiguous. Trimming left V 0 bases short and J 6 bases short, with 20 bases between. Per the germline V gene, CDR1 is SGHAT and CDR2 is FQNNGV. The CDR3 contains 18 residues. In DNA form, the CDR3 reads TGTGCCAGCAGCTTAGATGCCCTCACTTCCCGAGCCGATGAAAAACTGTTTTTT. It codes for CASSLDALTSRADEKLFF.

The gene calls are TRBV28 and TRBJ1-1; D not certain. Between the trimmed V and J ends, which lost 6 bases and 1 base, there was a span of 6 bases. The CDR3 extends over 12 amino acids. CDR1 and CDR2 from the germline V gene are MDHEN and SYDVKM. This chain's CDR3 is CASRKQNTEAFF. The DNA for the CDR3 is TGTGCCAGCAGAAAACAGAACACTGAAGCTTTCTTT.

With respect to this clone: One end of the junction is discordant with germline, which a read error may explain. The chain recombines TRBV7-3 with TRBJ2-1; TRBD1 agrees at 7 bases. CDR1 is SGHTA, CDR2 FQGTGA, per germline. The CDR3 runs to 15 residues. CDR3: CASSLTGVRHNEQFF. DNA of the CDR3: TGTGCCAGCAGCCTAACAGGGGTACGGCACAATGAGCAGTTCTTC.

The chain links TRBV5-4 to TRBJ2-1; 7 bases agree with TRBD1. CDR3 length: 13 amino acids. The germline V gene encodes CDR1 SGHNT and CDR2 YYREEE (reference sequence). J gave up 8 bases and V 4 bases, and 6 bases lay outside the gene matches. The CDR3, as DNA: TGTGCCAGCAGCACGACAGGGTTGTATGAGCAGTTCTTC. Amino acids: CASSTTGLYEQFF.

The J gene is TRBJ2-3, the V gene TRBV6-1; 8 positions agree with TRBD2. V lost 7 bases to trimming and J lost 2 bases; unmatched junction nucleotides: 8. The CDR3 covers 15 residues. Germline V CDR1 and CDR2: MNHNS, SASEGT. CDR3 coding DNA: TGTGCCAGCAACAGAAATAGCGGGATCACAGATACGCAGTATTTT. Translating it yields CASNRNSGITDTQYF.

The chain carries TRBV6-5 and TRBJ1-2; TRBD1 matches at 8 bases. The CDR3 has 14 amino acids. The J segment lost 0 bases and the V segment lost 11 bases, leaving 8 bases of the junction unmatched. Germline CDR1 and CDR2: MNHEY and SVGAGI. CDR3 residues: CAVRQGLTNYGYTF. The CDR3, as DNA: TGTGCCGTTCGACAGGGGCTCACTAACTATGGCTACACCTTC.

This chain uses TRBV9 with TRBJ1-4; D perhaps matches TRBD1 (5 bases). CDR1 is SGDLS and CDR2 is YYNGEE in the germline V gene. Between the trimmed V and J ends, which lost 0 bases and 0 bases, there was a span of 12 bases. This CDR3 has 17 residues. The CDR3 loop is CASSVGQHGATNEKLFF. Written as DNA, the CDR3 is TGTGCCAGCAGCGTAGGACAGCATGGGGCAACTAATGAAAAACTGTTTTTT.

V usage is TRBV30 and J usage is TRBJ1-1; D might be TRBD1 (5 bases). There are 14 residues in the CDR3. Germline V gene data show CDR1 as GTSNPN and CDR2 as SVGIG (reference sequence). Deletions cut 4 bases from V and 1 base from J, with 13 bases between. This CDR3 reads CAWTLGGSNTEAFF. The CDR3, as DNA: TGTGCCTGGACCCTGGGGGGGTCGAACACTGAAGCTTTCTTT.

The chain joins TRBV19 to TRBJ2-5; TRBD2 is a possible D gene (5 bases). The V gene lost 1 base and the J gene lost 4 bases, with 10 bases spanning the gap. Germline V CDR1 and CDR2: LNHDA, SQIVND (reference sequence). The CDR3 totals 14 residues. CDR3 sequence reads: CASSIGNSGETQYF. The CDR3 DNA follows: TGTGCCAGTAGTATAGGTAACAGCGGAGAGACCCAGTACTTC.

This chain connects TRBV18 to TRBJ2-7; 8 bases are a match to TRBD2. Germline CDR1 is KGHSH and CDR2 is LQKENI. With 5 bases clipped from V and 0 bases from J, the junction kept 6 bases outside the gene matches. The CDR3 consists of 15 residues. CDR3 in DNA: TGTGCCAGCTCAAGACCTAGCGGGTTCTCCTACGAGCAGTACTTC. It specifies CASSRPSGFSYEQYF.

The chain couples TRBV6-1 to TRBJ2-4; 10 bases line up with TRBD1. Germline lookup yields CDR1 MNHNS and CDR2 SASEGT. The V and J ends lost 8 bases and 9 bases, in that order; junction bases with no gene match: 7. The CDR3 sequence is 13 residues long. The CDR3 DNA follows: TGTGCCAGCGAGGACAGGGGGGTGCTCATTCAGTACTTC. It encodes CASEDRGVLIQYF.

The count of this clone is one. This chain uses TRBV27 with TRBJ1-5, with D perhaps TRBD1 (5 bases). CDR3 length equals 14 residues. Germline V CDR1 and CDR2: MNHEY, SMNVEV (reference sequence). V shed 2 bases and J shed 2 bases, with 7 bases lying between them. For the CDR3, the DNA is TGTGCCAGCAGTTTAAAAGGGGGCAATCAGCCCCAGCATTTT. Encoded protein: CASSLKGGNQPQHF.

The chain recombines TRBV12-5 with TRBJ2-2; TRBD1 is a possible D gene (6 bases). Germline-derived CDR1 and CDR2 are LGHNT and FRNRAP. Deletions cut 5 bases from V and 10 bases from J, with 17 bases between. This CDR3 has 14 amino acids. CDR3 bases: TGTGCTAGTGGTCTCGGACAGTCCTTTCAGGAGCTGTTTTTT. It codes for CASGLGQSFQELFF.

The rearrangement links TRBV7-6 to TRBJ1-2, with TRBD1 matching 10 bases. This CDR3 comprises 13 residues. The germline V gene encodes CDR1 SGHVS and CDR2 FNYEAQ. The V segment lost 4 bases and the J segment 7 bases; nucleotides outside the gene matches: 3. CDR3 sequence: CASSSGTGVGYTF. The CDR3, as DNA: TGTGCCAGCAGCTCCGGGACAGGGGTTGGCTACACCTTC.

V is TRBV5-1 and J is TRBJ1-1; D unclear. V lost 2 bases and J lost 4, with 6 bases in between. Germline CDR1 reads SGHRS; CDR2 reads YFSETQ. This CDR3 region has 12 residues. The CDR3 DNA follows: TGCGCCAGCAGCTTCGGTAGCACTGAAGCTTTCTTT. Translated: CASSFGSTEAFF.

CDR3 nucleotide sequence: TGTGCCAGCAGCTTGTCCACAGCCTATGGCTACACCTTC. Its protein is CASSLSTAYGYTF. This chain connects TRBV5-4 to TRBJ1-2, with D unresolved. The CDR3 length is 13 residues. V lost 1 base, J lost 4 bases, and 8 bases lay in between. The germline gives CDR1 SGHNT, CDR2 YYREEE (reference sequence).

This sequence joins TRBV6-1 and TRBJ2-3; TRBD1 matches 10 bases. With 8 bases clipped from V and 4 bases from J, the junction kept 6 bases outside the gene matches. Germline V gene sequence: CDR1 MNHNS, CDR2 SASEGT. This CDR3 contains 14 residues. The chain's CDR3 is CASQTGGYADTQYF. Here the CDR3 DNA reads TGTGCCAGCCAGACAGGGGGCTACGCAGATACGCAGTATTTT.

This clone came up once. The chain carries TRBV7-8 and TRBJ1-4, with no clear D. This CDR3 contains 13 residues. The ends were cut back, 4 bases at V and 8 bases at J, with 11 bases in the middle. The germline gives CDR1 SGHVS, CDR2 FQNEAQ. The CDR3 protein is CASSWLFGEKLFF. CDR3 DNA sequence: TGTGCCAGCAGCTGGTTGTTCGGGGAAAAACTGTTTTTT.

This clone has only one observation. The chain uses TRBV11-3 and TRBJ2-1; maybe TRBD1 (6 bases). The CDR3 consists of 17 residues. V shed 7 bases and J shed 9 bases, with 28 bases lying between them. Germline V gene data show CDR1 as SGHNT and CDR2 as YENEEA. CDR3 loop: CASTTAPNRVVGGEQFF. CDR3 sequence (DNA): TGTGCCAGCACCACAGCCCCCAACAGGGTAGTAGGAGGTGAGCAGTTCTTC.

The CDR3 region has the DNA TGTGCCAGCAGTGCCGACAGCTACAATGAGCAGTTCTTC. Translating it yields CASSADSYNEQFF. The chain employs TRBV2 and TRBJ2-1, with D possibly TRBD1 on 5 matching bases. Trimming stripped 4 bases from V and 3 bases from J, with 7 bases between. The CDR3 has 13 residues. Germline V CDR1 and CDR2: SNHLY, FYNNEI. The full variable domain, its missing parts supplied by reference TRBV2 and TRBJ2-1, is EPEVTQTPSHQVTQMGQEVILRCVPISNHLYFYWYRQILGQKVEFLVSFYNNEISEKSEIFDDQFSVERPDGSNFTLKIRSTKLEDSAMYFCASSADSYNEQFFGPGTRLTVL.